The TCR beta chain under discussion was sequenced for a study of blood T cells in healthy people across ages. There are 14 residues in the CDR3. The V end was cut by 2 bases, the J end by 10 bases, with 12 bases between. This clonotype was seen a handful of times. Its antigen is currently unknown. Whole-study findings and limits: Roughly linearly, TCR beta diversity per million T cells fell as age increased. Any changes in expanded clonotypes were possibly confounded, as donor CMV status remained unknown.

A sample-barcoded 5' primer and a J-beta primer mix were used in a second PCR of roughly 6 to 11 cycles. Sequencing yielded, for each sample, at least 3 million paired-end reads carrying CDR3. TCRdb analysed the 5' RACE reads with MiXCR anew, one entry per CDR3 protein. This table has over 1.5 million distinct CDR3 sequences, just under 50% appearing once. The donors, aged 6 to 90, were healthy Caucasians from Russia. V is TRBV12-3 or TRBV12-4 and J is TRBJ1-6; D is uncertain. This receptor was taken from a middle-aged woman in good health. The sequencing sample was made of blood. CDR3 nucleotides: TGTGCCAGCAGTTTAATCCCGACAAACTCACCCCTCCACTTT. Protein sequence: CASSLIPTNSPLHF.